Listed below are T cell receptor beta chains from one sample, sequenced in a study of molecular identifiers for immune sequencing clone quantification. One entry per CDR3 protein, called by TCRdb with MiXCR from the PCR reads. Of a few hundred thousand distinct CDR3 sequences in the sample, over 20% are singletons; the top ten hold roughly 0.81%. The sequencing sample was made of naive CD8+ T cells from blood, with Jurkat cell RNA spiked in. All receptors derive from a human donor in good health. Some libraries in this study had Jurkat cell RNA spiked in. Each CDR3 is given with its conserved first and last residue. D genes are given only for firm matches. Clone size is given for some rows only: seen once, a few or many times, or a class if the clone is expanded.

length	V	J	D	size	DNA	CDR3
17	TRBV7-6	TRBJ2-3	TRBD2	few	TGTGCCAGCAGCTTATCCCCGAGCGGGGGGGATGAAGATACGCAGTATTTT	CASSLSPSGGDEDTQYF
15	TRBV6-2/TRBV6-3	TRBJ1-2	-	many	TGTGCCAGCAGTTCGGCGGGACGTACGCTATGGGGCTACACCTTC	CASSSAGRTLWGYTF
15	TRBV24-1	TRBJ2-3	-	many	TGTGCCACCAGTGACGGGCGGGATCGTACAGATACGCAGTATTTT	CATSDGRDRTDTQYF
12	TRBV10-3	TRBJ1-1	-	-	TGTGCCATCGGACCTCTGGAAGGGACGAGGGCTTTT	CAIGPLEGTRAF
17	TRBV4-2	TRBJ2-1	TRBD2	few	TGTGCCAGCAGCCAAGATGAGGCACTAGCGGGAGATAATGAGCAGTTCTTC	CASSQDEALAGDNEQFF
15	TRBV6-2/TRBV6-3	TRBJ1-6	TRBD1	-	TGTGCCAGCAGCCCGGGACAGGCCTATAATTCACCCCTCCACTTT	CASSPGQAYNSPLHF
16	TRBV3-1	TRBJ2-3	-	-	TGTGCCAGCAGCCATGGCCAGGTATTCAACACAGATACGCAGTATTTT	CASSHGQVFNTDTQYF
13	TRBV7-9	TRBJ1-5	-	many	TGTGCCAGCAGCTCAGCAGTGAATCAGCCCCAGCATTTT	CASSSAVNQPQHF
16	TRBV7-8	TRBJ1-5	TRBD1	many	TGTGCCAGCAGCTTGGGAGACAGGGGAAGGTATCAGCCCCAGCATTTT	CASSLGDRGRYQPQHF
16	TRBV12-3/TRBV12-4	TRBJ2-3	TRBD2	many	TGTGCCAGCAGTTCGGGACTAGCGGACTTAGCCGATACGCAGTATTTT	CASSSGLADLADTQYF
12	TRBV12-3/TRBV12-4	TRBJ2-1	-	many	TGTGCCAGCAGCCCGGGAGCTGGCGAGCAGTTCTTC	CASSPGAGEQFF